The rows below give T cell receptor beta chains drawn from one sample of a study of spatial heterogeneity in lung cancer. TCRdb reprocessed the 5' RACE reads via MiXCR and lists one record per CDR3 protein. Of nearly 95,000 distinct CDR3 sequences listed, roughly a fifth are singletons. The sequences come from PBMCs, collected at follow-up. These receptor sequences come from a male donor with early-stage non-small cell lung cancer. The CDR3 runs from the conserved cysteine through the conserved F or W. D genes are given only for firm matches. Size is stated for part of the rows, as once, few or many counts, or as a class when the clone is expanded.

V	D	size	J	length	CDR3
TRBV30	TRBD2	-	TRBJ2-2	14	CAWSGGTNTGELFF
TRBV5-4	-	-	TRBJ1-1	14	CASSPRQASMTAFF
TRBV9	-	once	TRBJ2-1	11	CASSVNNEQFF
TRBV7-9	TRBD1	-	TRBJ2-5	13	CASSDRGPETQYF
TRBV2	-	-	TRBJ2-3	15	CASSERLENTDTQYF
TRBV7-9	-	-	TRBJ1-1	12	CASGEANTEAFF
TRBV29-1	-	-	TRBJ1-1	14	CSVDFGQTNTEAFF
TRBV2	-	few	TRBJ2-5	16	CASRTLDQDRGQTQYF
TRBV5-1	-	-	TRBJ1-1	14	CASSLTGSYTEAFF
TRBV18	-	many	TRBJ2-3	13	CASSRGTTDTQYF
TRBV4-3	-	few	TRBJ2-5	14	CASSHRLEEETQYF
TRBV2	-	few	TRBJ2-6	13	CASDRPGANVLTF
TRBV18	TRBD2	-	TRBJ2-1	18	CASSSTSGKPLSYNEQFF
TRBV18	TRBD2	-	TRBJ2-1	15	CASSPLAGAYNEQFF
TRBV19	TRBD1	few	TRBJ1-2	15	CASSRTGGANYGYTF
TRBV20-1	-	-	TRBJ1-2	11	CSARLRHGYTF
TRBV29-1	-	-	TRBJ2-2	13	CSVPRGNTGELFF
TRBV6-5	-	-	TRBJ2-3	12	CASSYEQKTQYF
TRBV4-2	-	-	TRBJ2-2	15	CASSQEGFNTGELFF
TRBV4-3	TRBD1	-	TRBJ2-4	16	CASSQDLGTGKNIQYF
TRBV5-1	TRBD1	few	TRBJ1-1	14	CASSWGDRETEAFF
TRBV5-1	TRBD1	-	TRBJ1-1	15	CASSLKTGFNTEAFF
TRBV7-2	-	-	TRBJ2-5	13	CASRPGPQETQYF
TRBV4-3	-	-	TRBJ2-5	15	CASSQITGFGETQYF
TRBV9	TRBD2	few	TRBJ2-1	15	CASSHGLAGLNEQFF
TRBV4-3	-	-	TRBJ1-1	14	CASSQGDRLTEAFF
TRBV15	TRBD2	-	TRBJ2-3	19	CATSTFKGTSGGDTDTQYF
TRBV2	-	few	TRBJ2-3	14	CASSRLRGTDTQYF